Below, 2 T cell receptor beta chains from the same sample are listed, as sequenced in a study of cytomegalovirus exposure and HLA in healthy donors. The PCR contained 60 Vbeta and 13 Jbeta primers. Assay used: immunoSEQ multiplex PCR; TCRdb lists only in-frame clones, some missing. The sample includes 170,000 or so clones, about 86% of them seen just once. What was sequenced was PBMCs. The receptors here all came from a woman between 18 and 30 years old in good health and CMV-seronegative.

The CDR3 reads CASIGGQNPLNEQFF. CDR3 nucleotide sequence: TGTGCCAGCATCGGCGGGCAAAACCCCCTAAATGAGCAGTTCTTC. The chain combines TRBV7-9 with TRBJ2-1, with D possibly TRBD2 on 5 matching bases. This CDR3 has 15 residues. Trimming took off 7 bases at V and 7 bases at J, with 20 bases between the two ends. Germline V gene data show CDR1 as SEHNR and CDR2 as FQNEAQ (reference sequence).

The chain combines TRBV28 with TRBJ1-4, with a weak D call TRBD1 (5 bases). The CDR3 covers 12 residues. Trimming stripped 11 bases from V and 9 bases from J, with 16 bases between. Per the germline V gene, CDR1 is MDHEN and CDR2 is SYDVKM. Here the CDR3 reads CAGQSRGQKLFF. Written as DNA, the CDR3 is TGTGCCGGCCAATCTAGGGGCCAAAAACTGTTTTTT.